One sample yielded the 13 T cell receptor beta chains listed below, sequenced in a study of T cells in Graves' hyperthyroidism and ophthalmopathy. Amplified TCR beta CDR3 regions came from RNA transcripts. During a first-round RT-PCR of the TCR CDR3, the HTBI primer set was used. Using its own MiXCR run on the multiplex PCR reads, TCRdb lists one record per CDR3 protein. The data show over 150,000 distinct CDR3 sequences, approximately 16% seen once. Sequenced sample: blood. The source of these receptors is a woman between 45 and 60 years old with Graves' hyperthyroidism.

In this sample, this clonotype turned up a few times. J is TRBJ2-2 and V is TRBV19; D could derive from TRBD1 or TRBD2 (5 bases each). V shed 2 bases and J shed 0 bases, with 16 bases lying between them. In germline, CDR1 is LNHDA, CDR2 SQIVND (reference sequence). The CDR3 is made up of 18 amino acids. Written as DNA, the CDR3 is TGTGCCAGTAGTATATTCGGCAGGGACCCTACGAACACCGGGGAGCTGTTTTTT. Encoded protein: CASSIFGRDPTNTGELFF.

This clonotype was seen at least ten times. The genes are TRBV29-1 and TRBJ2-1; D not resolved. V was trimmed by 7 bases and J by 5 bases, leaving 9 bases between them. Germline V gives CDR1 SQVTM, CDR2 ANQGSEA. The CDR3 spans 11 residues. The DNA for the CDR3 is TGCAGCGCATCCTATGACAATGAGCAGTTCTTC. Protein product: CSASYDNEQFF.

This clonotype showed up many times. CDR3 amino acids: CASSQGSRQVTEAFF. In nucleotides, the CDR3 is TGTGCCAGCAGCCAAGGAAGTCGACAGGTCACTGAAGCTTTCTTT. The V call is TRBV3-1, the J call TRBJ1-1; perhaps TRBD1 as D (6 bases). CDR3 length: 15 amino acids. Trimming stripped 1 base from V and 4 bases from J, with 13 bases between. The germline CDR1 and CDR2 sequences are LGHDT and YNNKEL (reference sequence).

The table lists this clonotype with many counts. The chain carries TRBV12-3 or TRBV12-4 and TRBJ2-7; tentative D call: TRBD2 (5 bases). V was trimmed by 3 bases and J by 6 bases, leaving 9 bases between them. The CDR3 consists of 12 residues. CDR3 nucleotides: TGTGCCAGCAGTTTCCCGAGCGGCGAGCAGTACTTC. Amino acids: CASSFPSGEQYF.

This clonotype was seen more than once but under ten times. The chain links TRBV5-6 to TRBJ2-5; D gene ambiguous. This CDR3 comprises 12 residues. CDR1 and CDR2 from the germline V gene are SGHDT and YYEEEE. V was cut by 2 bases and J by 8 bases, with 10 bases left in between. The CDR3 nucleotides are TGTGCCAGCAGCTTCGATGAGAGAACCCAGTACTTC. Translation: CASSFDERTQYF.

The chain carries TRBV6-6 and TRBJ2-7, with 7 bases lining up with TRBD1. Per germline, CDR1 MNHNY and CDR2 SVGAGI (reference sequence). V shed 2 bases and J 2 bases; nucleotides not matched to a gene: 9. The CDR3 is 16 residues long. CDR3 in DNA: TGTGCCAGCAGTTACACGCGGCAAGACAGGGCCTACGAGCAGTACTTC. Translated, it gives CASSYTRQDRAYEQYF.

In this sample, this clonotype turned up many times. CDR3 protein: CASSLRMDRGGSGELFF. The CDR3 DNA follows: TGTGCCAGCAGCTTACGAATGGACAGGGGAGGCTCCGGGGAGCTGTTTTTT. The chain employs TRBV7-2 and TRBJ2-2, with 9 bases fitting TRBD1. V shed 2 bases and J 6 bases; nucleotides not matched to a gene: 10. CDR3 length equals 17 residues. The V gene's germline CDR1 is SGHTA and CDR2 FQGNSA.

This clonotype was found many times. The rearrangement uses TRBV20-1 and TRBJ2-3, with D perhaps TRBD2 (5 bases). V gave up 0 bases and J gave up 0 bases, with 16 bases separating them. There are 17 residues in the CDR3. Per the germline V gene, CDR1 is DFQATT and CDR2 is SNEGSKA (reference sequence). The CDR3 DNA reads TGCAGTGCTAGAGATCCCTGGACTTCTATGAGCACAGATACGCAGTATTTT. This codes for CSARDPWTSMSTDTQYF.

As for this clonotype: A clone one base away is much larger, so this may be a read error. V is TRBV28 and J is TRBJ1-1; 9 nucleotides match TRBD1. This CDR3 contains 14 residues. Looked up from germline, CDR1 is MDHEN and CDR2 is SYDVKM. CDR3 loop: CASSHTGGRTEGFF. CDR3 nucleotide sequence: TGTGCCAGCAGCCATACAGGGGGCCGGACTGAAGGTTTCTTT.

V and J are TRBV4-2 and TRBJ2-3, with 15 bases matching TRBD2. V was clipped by 4 bases and J by 5 bases; unmatched bases: 7. From germline, CDR1 is LGHNA and CDR2 YNFKEQ. The CDR3 is made up of 17 amino acids. CDR3 sequence: CASSPRTSGRVQDTQYF. As DNA, the CDR3 is TGTGCCAGCAGCCCCAGGACTAGCGGGAGGGTGCAAGATACGCAGTATTTT.

Concerning this clonotype: Since the CDR3 does not end with the conserved phenylalanine or tryptophan, this likely comes from a read error. V is TRBV7-9 and J is TRBJ2-5; D remains unclear. The CDR3 spans 16 residues. Germline assignment: CDR1 SEHNR and CDR2 FQNEAQ (reference sequence). The V end was cut by 4 bases, the J end by 4 bases, with 19 bases between. CDR3 residues: CASSSLGGGDGETQYL. In nucleotides, the CDR3 is TGTGCCAGCAGCTCCCTCGGCGGTGGGGATGGAGAGACCCAGTACCTC.

This clonotype was observed many times. The chain combines TRBV20-1 with TRBJ2-3, with 7 bases matching TRBD2. Germline trimming cut 3 bases from V and 1 base from J; bases unmatched to any gene: 13. The CDR3 totals 17 residues. Germline V gives CDR1 DFQATT, CDR2 SNEGSKA (reference sequence). CDR3: CSASRGEGDFGTDTQYF. DNA of the CDR3: TGCAGTGCTAGTCGGGGGGAAGGGGACTTCGGCACAGATACGCAGTATTTT.

This clonotype was seen a single time. A much larger clone differs by one base, so this may be a read error. The chain combines TRBV20-1 with TRBJ1-1; 7 positions agree with TRBD1. This CDR3 region has 14 residues. The germline gives CDR1 DFQATT, CDR2 SNEGSKA (reference sequence). Trimming removed 3 bases from V and 5 bases from J; junction bases left unmatched: 9. CDR3 sequence reads: CSASRGQGGTEAFF. CDR3 bases: TGCAGTGCTAGTCGGGGTCAGGGGGGGACTGAAGCTTTCTTT.